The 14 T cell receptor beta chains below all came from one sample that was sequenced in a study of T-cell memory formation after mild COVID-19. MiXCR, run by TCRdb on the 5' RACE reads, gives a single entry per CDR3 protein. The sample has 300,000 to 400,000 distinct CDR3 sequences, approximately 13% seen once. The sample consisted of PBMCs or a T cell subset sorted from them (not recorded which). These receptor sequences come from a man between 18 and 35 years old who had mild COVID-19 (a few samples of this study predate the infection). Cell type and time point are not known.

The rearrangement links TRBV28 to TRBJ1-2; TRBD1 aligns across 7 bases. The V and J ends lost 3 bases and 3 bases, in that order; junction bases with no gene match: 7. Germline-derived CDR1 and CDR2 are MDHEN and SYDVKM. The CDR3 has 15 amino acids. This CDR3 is CASSFTGQTYYGYTF. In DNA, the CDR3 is TGTGCCAGCAGTTTTACGGGACAGACATACTATGGCTACACCTTC.

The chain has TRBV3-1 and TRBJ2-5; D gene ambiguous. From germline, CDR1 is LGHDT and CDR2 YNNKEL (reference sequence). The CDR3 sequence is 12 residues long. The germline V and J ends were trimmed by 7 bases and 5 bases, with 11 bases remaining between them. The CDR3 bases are TGTGCCAGCAAAGGGCTCGGTGAGACCCAGTACTTC. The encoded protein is CASKGLGETQYF.

The CDR3 spells CSAFKVFGNTIYF. The CDR3 bases are TGCAGTGCCTTCAAGGTGTTTGGAAACACCATATATTTT. The chain couples TRBV20-1 to TRBJ1-3; D not resolved. CDR3 length: 13 residues. V lost 6 bases and J lost 3, with 12 bases in between. Germline CDR1 and CDR2: DFQATT and SNEGSKA (reference sequence).

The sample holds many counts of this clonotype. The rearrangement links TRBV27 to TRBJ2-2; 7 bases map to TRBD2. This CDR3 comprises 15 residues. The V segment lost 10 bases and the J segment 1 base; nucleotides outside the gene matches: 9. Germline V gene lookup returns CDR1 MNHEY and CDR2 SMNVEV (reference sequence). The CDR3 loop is CATGLWQLNTGELFF. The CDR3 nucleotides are TGTGCCACGGGACTATGGCAGTTGAACACCGGGGAGCTGTTTTTT.

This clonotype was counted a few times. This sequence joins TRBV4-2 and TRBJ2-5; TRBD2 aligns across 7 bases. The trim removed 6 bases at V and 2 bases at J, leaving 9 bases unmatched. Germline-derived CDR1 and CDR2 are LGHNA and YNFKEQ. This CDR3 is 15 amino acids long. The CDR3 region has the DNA TGTGCCAGCAGTCGGGAAGCGGGGCTACAAGAGACCCAGTACTTC. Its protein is CASSREAGLQETQYF.

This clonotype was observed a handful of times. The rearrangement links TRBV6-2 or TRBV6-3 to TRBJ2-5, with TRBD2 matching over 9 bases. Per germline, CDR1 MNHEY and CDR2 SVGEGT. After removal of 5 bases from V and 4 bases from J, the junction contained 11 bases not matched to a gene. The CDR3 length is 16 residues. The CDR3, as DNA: TGTGCCAGCAGTACAGCGAGCGGGGGGCTGGCAGAGACCCAGTACTTC. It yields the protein CASSTASGGLAETQYF.

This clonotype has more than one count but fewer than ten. CDR3 nucleotides: TGCGCCAGCAGCTTGGGATATTATGGCTACACCTTC. It codes for CASSLGYYGYTF. The chain combines TRBV5-1 with TRBJ1-2, with D unresolved. V was shortened by 0 bases and J by 5 bases, with 5 bases between the two germline ends. Germline assignment: CDR1 SGHRS and CDR2 YFSETQ. The CDR3 is 12 residues long.

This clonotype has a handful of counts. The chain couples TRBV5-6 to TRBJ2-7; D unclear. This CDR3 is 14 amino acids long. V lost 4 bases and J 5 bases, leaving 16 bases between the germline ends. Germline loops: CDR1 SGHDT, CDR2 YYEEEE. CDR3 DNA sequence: TGTGCCAGCAGCATCTGGCTGGGGAAGGACGAGCAGTACTTC. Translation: CASSIWLGKDEQYF.

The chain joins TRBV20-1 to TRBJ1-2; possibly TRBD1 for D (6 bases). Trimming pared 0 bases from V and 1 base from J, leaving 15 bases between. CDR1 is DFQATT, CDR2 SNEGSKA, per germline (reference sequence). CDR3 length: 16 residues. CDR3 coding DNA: TGCAGTGCTAGAGATTTCGGGGGCCCAAATAACTATGGCTACACCTTC. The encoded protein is CSARDFGGPNNYGYTF.

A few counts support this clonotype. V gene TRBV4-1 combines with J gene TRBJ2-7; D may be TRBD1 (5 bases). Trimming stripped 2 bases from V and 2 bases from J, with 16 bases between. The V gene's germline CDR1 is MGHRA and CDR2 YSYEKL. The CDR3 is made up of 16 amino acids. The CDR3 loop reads CASSQTAGIGPYEQYF. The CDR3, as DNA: TGCGCCAGCAGCCAAACGGCAGGGATTGGGCCCTACGAGCAGTACTTC.

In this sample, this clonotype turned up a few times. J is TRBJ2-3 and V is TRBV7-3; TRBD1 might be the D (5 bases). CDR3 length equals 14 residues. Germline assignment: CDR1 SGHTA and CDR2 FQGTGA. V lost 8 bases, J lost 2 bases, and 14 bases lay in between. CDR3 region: CASQRGGITDTQYF. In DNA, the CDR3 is TGTGCCAGCCAAAGGGGCGGTATCACAGATACGCAGTATTTT.

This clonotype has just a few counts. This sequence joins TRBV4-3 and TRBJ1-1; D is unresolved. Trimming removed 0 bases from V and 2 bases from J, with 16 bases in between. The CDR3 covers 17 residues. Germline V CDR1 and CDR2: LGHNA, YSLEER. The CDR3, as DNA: TGCGCCAGCAGCCAAGATGTTTACGGGTCCTTTAACACTGAAGCTTTCTTT. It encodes CASSQDVYGSFNTEAFF.

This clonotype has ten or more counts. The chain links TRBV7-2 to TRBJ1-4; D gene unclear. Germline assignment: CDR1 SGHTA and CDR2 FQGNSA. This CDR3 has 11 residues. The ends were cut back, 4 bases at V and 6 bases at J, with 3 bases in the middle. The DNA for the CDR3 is TGTGCCAGCAGCTCCTATGAAAAACTGTTTTTT. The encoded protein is CASSSYEKLFF.

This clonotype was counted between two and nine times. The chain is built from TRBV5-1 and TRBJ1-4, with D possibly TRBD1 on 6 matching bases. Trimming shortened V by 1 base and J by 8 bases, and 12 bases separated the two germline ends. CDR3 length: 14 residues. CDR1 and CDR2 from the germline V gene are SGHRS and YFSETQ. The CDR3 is CASSLNRDEEKLFF. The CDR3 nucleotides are TGCGCCAGCAGCTTGAACAGGGATGAGGAAAAACTGTTTTTT. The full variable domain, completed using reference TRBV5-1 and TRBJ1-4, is KAGVTQTPRYLIKTRGQQVTLSCSPISGHRSVSWYQQTPGQGLQFLFEYFSETQRNKGNFPGRFSGRQFSNSRSEMNVSTLELGDSALYLCASSLNRDEEKLFFGSGTQLSVL.